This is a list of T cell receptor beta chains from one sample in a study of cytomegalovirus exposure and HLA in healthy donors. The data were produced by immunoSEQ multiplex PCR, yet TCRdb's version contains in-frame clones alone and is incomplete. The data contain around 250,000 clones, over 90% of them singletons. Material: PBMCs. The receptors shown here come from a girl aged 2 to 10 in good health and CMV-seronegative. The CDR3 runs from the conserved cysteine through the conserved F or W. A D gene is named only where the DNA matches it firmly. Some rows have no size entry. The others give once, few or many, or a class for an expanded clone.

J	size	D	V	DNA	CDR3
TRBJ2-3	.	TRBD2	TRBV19	TGTGCCAGTAGTAGTGGACTAGCGTCTCTCACAGATACGCAGTATTTT	CASSSGLASLTDTQYF
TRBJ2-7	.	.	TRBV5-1	TGCGCCAGCAGCTTGGACAACAACTACGAGCAGTACTTC	CASSLDNNYEQYF
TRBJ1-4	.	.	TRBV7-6	TGTGCCAGCAGCTTAGACATCATGGGAGCTAATGAAAAACTGTTTTTT	CASSLDIMGANEKLFF
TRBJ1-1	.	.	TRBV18	TGTGCCAGCTCACCCCTCGATTTGGCAGGAAACACTGAAGCTTTCTTT	CASSPLDLAGNTEAFF
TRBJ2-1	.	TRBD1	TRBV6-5	TGTGCCAGCAGCCGAGACAGGGCCCGCGATGAGCAGTTCTTC	CASSRDRARDEQFF
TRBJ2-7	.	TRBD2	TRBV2	TGTGCCAGCAGCGGCCCACTAGCGGAGGGATACGAGCAGTACTTC	CASSGPLAEGYEQYF
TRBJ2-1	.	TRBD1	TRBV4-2	TGTGCCAGCAGCCAAGGGACAGGCTCTGAGCAGTTCTTC	CASSQGTGSEQFF
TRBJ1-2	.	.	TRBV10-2	TGCGCCAGCAGGCGTTGGGCCGACCTTAACTATGGCTACACCTTC	CASRRWADLNYGYTF
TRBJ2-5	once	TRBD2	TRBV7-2	TGTGCCAGCAGCAAGACTAGCGGGGGTTGGGGGACCCAGTACTTC	CASSKTSGGWGTQYF
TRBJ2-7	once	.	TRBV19	TGTGCCAGTAGTATAAGGCTAGTTGCCTCCTACGAGCAGTACTTC	CASSIRLVASYEQYF
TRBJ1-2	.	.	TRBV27	TGTGCCAGCAGTTCTGCAGGGGCCGGCTGTGGCTACACCTTC	CASSSAGAGCGYTF
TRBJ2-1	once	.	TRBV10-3	TGTGCCATCAGTGCCGGGACTAATGAGCAGTTCTTC	CAISAGTNEQFF
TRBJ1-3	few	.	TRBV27	TGTGCCAGGAGTCGTCCTGACCAGCGAGGAAACACCATATATTTT	CARSRPDQRGNTIYF
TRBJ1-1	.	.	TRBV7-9	TGTGCCAGCAGCTCTGGGGGGAGCACTGAAGCTTTCTTT	CASSSGGSTEAFF
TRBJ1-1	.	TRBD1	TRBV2	TGTGCCAGCAGTGAGCCAGGGGGAGGCACTGAAGCTTTCTTT	CASSEPGGGTEAFF
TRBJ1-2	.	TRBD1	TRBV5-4	TGTGCCAGCAGCCCGGCAAGACAGGGGGCCTGGGGCTACACCTTC	CASSPARQGAWGYTF
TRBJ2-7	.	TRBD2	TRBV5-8	TGTGCCAGCAGCCTAAGTGAATTCTCGTGGGAGGGCTACGAGCAGTACTTC	CASSLSEFSWEGYEQYF
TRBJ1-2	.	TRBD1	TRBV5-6	TGTGCCAGCAGTTTGGGGACAGGGACGTTCGGCTACACCTTC	CASSLGTGTFGYTF
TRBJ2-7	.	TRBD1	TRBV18	TGTGCCAGCTCACCACGACAGGGGGTCTACGAGCAGTACTTC	CASSPRQGVYEQYF
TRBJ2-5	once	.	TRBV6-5	TGTGCCAGCGTGGGCGAGGGAATGGAGACCCAGTACTTC	CASVGEGMETQYF
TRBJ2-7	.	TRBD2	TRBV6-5	TGTGCCAGCAGTTACTTTCCCGCGGGAGTATCCTACGAGCAGTACTTC	CASSYFPAGVSYEQYF
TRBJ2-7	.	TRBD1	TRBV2	TGTGCCAGCAGCTACGGGACAGGGGAGTCCTACGAGCAGTACTTC	CASSYGTGESYEQYF
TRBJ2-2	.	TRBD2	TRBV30	TGTGCCTGGAGTGTACGTTGGCTAGCGGGGGGCGGAAACACCGGGGAGCTGTTTTTT	CAWSVRWLAGGGNTGELFF
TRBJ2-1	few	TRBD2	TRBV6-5	TGTGCCAGCGGACGTCTAGCGGGGGGGCTAAATGAGCAGTTCTTC	CASGRLAGGLNEQFF
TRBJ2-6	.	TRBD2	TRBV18	TGTGCCAGCTCACCAGCCCGGGGAGGGTTTGGTGGGGCCAACGTCCTGACTTTC	CASSPARGGFGGANVLTF
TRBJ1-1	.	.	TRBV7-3	TGTGCCAGCAGCCCAACAAAGGGACTAGGCACTGAAGCTTTCTTT	CASSPTKGLGTEAFF
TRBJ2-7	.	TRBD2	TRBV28	TGTGCCAGCAGTTTGGGACGGACTAGCGGGGGCCCGGACTCCTACGAGCAGTACTTC	CASSLGRTSGGPDSYEQYF
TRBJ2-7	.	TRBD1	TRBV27	TGTGCCAGCAGTTTATCGATGCAGGGGGCCCCCCGGAACGAGCAGTACTTC	CASSLSMQGAPRNEQYF
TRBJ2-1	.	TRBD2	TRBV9	TGTGCCAGCAGCCCAACCCGACTAGCGTGGGGTAATGAGCAGTTCTTC	CASSPTRLAWGNEQFF
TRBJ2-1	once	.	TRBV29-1	TGCAGCGTTGAAGGGCAGCGGGCATACAATGAGCAGTTCTTC	CSVEGQRAYNEQFF
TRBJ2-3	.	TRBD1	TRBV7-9	TGTGCCAGCAGACAGGGGACCGATACGCAGTATTTT	CASRQGTDTQYF
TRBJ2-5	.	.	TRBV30	TGTGCCTGGAGTGGACACTCAATGCGTGGGGAGACCCAGTACTTC	CAWSGHSMRGETQYF
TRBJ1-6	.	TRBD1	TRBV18	TGTGCCAGCTCACCACCGACGGGACAGTATAATTCACCCCTCCACTTT	CASSPPTGQYNSPLHF
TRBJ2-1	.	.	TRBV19	TGTGCCAGCAAATTAACTTGGGGGACATACAATGAGCAGTTCTTC	CASKLTWGTYNEQFF
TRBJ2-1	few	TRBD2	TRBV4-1	TGCGCCAGCAGCCAGGGACTAGCCGATGAGCAGTTCTTC	CASSQGLADEQFF
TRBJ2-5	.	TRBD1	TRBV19	TGTGCCACCCTCGGACAGGGGGGGCCCCAGTACTTC	CATLGQGGPQYF
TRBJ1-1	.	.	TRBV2	TGTGCCAGAGAGGCGAACACTGAAGCTTTCTTT	CAREANTEAFF
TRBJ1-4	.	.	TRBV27	TGTGCCAGCAGTCCGGGGGCAACTAATGAAAAACTGTTTTTT	CASSPGATNEKLFF
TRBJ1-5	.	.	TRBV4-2	TGTGCCAGCAGCCAAGACTGGGGGGGTGCGTCGCCCCAGCATTTT	CASSQDWGGASPQHF
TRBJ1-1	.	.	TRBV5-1	TGCGCCAGCAGCCAAATGACAGGCACTGAAGCTTTCTTT	CASSQMTGTEAFF
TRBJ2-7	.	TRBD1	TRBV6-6	TGTGCCAGCAGTTACGCCGGGACAGGGGGCTACGAGCAGTACTTC	CASSYAGTGGYEQYF
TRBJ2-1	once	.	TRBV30	TGTGCCTGGAAAACTTATCACAATGAGCAGTTCTTC	CAWKTYHNEQFF
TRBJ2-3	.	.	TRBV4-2	TGTGCCAGCAGCCAAGATCGGGTAGGGAGGTCAGATACGCAGTATTTT	CASSQDRVGRSDTQYF
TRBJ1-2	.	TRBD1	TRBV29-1	TGCAGCGTTCCAGGGGGGTATGGCTACACCTTC	CSVPGGYGYTF
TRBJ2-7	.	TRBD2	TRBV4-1	TGCGCCAGCAGCCCGGGACTAGCGGGGGCCTACGAGCAGTACTTC	CASSPGLAGAYEQYF
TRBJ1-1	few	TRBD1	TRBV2	TGTGCCAGCAGTTGGACAGGCCAGACGACTGAAGCTTTCTTT	CASSWTGQTTEAFF
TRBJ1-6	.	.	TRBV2	TGTGCCAGCAGACAAGAATCACCCCTCCACTTT	CASRQESPLHF
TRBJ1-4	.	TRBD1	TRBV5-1	TGCGCCAGCAGGGGCATCGGACAGGGGAATGAAAAACTGTTTTTT	CASRGIGQGNEKLFF
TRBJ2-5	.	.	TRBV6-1	TGTGCCACCGAGGCGGGGGCACAAGAGACCCAGTACTTC	CATEAGAQETQYF